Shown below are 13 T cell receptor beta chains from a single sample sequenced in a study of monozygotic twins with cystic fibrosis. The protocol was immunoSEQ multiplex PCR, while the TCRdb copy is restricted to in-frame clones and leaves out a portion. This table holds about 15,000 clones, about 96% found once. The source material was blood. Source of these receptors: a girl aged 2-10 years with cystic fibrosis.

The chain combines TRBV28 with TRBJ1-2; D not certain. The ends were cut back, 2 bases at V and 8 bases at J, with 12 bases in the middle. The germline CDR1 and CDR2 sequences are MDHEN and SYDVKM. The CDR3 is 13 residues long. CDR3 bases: TGTGCCAGCAGTTTAACCGGGGTAGGAGGCTACACCTTC. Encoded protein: CASSLTGVGGYTF.

CDR3 residues: CASTSGGAPPEAFF. As DNA, the CDR3 is TGTGCCAGTACCTCTGGGGGGGCCCCACCTGAAGCTTTCTTT. The chain couples TRBV19 to TRBJ1-1; D might be TRBD1 (6 bases). Trimming stripped 7 bases from V and 6 bases from J, with 18 bases between. The germline gives CDR1 LNHDA, CDR2 SQIVND (reference sequence). The CDR3 consists of 14 residues.

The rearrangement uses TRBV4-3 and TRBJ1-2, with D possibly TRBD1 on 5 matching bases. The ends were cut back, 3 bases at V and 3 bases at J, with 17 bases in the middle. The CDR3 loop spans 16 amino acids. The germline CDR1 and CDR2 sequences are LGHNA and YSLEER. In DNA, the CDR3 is TGCGCCAGCAGCCACTCGGTGGGCAGGGCCGACTATGGCTACACCTTC. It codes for CASSHSVGRADYGYTF.

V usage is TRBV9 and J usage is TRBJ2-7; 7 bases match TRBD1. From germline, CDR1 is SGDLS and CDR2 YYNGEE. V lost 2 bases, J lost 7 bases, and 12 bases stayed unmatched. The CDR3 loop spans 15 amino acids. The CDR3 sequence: CASSVMGTVHGEQYF. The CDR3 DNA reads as TGTGCCAGCAGCGTGATGGGGACAGTGCACGGAGAGCAGTACTTC.

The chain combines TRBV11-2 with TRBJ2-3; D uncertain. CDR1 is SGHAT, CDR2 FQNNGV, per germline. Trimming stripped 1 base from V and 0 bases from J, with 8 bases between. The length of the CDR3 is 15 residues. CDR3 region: CASSLGPESTDTQYF. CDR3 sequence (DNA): TGTGCCAGCAGCTTAGGTCCCGAAAGCACAGATACGCAGTATTTT.

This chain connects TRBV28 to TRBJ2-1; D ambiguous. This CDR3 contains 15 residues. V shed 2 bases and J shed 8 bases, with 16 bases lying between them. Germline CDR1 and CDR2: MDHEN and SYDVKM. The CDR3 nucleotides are TGTGCCAGCAGTTTACTCTCCTTGTCGGCTTATGAGCAGTTCTTC. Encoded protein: CASSLLSLSAYEQFF.

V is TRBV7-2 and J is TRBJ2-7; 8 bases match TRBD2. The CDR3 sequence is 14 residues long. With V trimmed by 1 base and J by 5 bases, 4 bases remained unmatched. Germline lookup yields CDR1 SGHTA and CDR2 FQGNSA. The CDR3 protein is CASSLVAGHHEQYF. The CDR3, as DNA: TGTGCCAGCAGCTTAGTAGCGGGGCACCACGAGCAGTACTTC. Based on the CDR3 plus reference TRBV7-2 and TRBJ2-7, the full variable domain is GAGVSQSPSNKVTEKGKDVELRCDPISGHTALYWYRQSLGQGLEFLIYFQGNSAPDKSGLPSDRFSAERTGGSVSTLTIQRTQQEDSAVYLCASSLVAGHHEQYFGPGTRLTVT.

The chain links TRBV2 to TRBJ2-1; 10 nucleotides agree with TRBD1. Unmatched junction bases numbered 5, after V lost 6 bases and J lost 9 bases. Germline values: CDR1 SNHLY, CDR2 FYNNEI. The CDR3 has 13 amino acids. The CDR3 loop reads CASRRDRGGEQFF. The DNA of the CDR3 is TGTGCCAGCAGGAGGGACAGGGGTGGTGAGCAGTTCTTC.

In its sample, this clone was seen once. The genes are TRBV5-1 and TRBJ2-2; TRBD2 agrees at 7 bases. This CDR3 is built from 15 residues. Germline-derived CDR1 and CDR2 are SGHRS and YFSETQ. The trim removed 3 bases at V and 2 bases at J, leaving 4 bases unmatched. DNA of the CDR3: TGCGCCAGCAGCTGGGGGACTACCAACACCGGGGAGCTGTTTTTT. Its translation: CASSWGTTNTGELFF.

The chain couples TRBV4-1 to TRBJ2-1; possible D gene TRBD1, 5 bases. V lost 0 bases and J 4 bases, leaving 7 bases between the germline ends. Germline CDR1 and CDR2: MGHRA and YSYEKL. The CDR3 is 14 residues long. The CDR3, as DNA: TGCGCCAGCAGCCAAGAGGGGCGATACAATGAGCAGTTCTTC. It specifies CASSQEGRYNEQFF.

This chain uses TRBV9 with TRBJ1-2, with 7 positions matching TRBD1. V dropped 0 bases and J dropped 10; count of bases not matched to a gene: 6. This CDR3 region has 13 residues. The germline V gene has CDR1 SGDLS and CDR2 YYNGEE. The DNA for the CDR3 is TGTGCCAGCAGCGTAGGGCAGGGGGGTTACTACACCTTC. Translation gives CASSVGQGGYYTF.

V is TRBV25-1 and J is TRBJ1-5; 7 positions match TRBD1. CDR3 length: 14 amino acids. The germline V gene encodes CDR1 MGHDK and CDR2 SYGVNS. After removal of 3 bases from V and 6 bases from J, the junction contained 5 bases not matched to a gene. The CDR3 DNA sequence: TGTGCCAGCAGTGACACAGGGGCGGCTCAGCCCCAGCATTTT. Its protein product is CASSDTGAAQPQHF.

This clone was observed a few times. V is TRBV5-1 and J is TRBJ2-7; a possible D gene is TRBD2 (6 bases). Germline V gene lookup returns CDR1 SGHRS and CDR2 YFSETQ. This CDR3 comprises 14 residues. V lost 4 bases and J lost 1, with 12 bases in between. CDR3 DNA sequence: TGCGCCAGCAGCACCGGGACTCAATCCTACGAGCAGTACTTC. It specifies CASSTGTQSYEQYF.